The 22 T cell receptor beta chains reported below all come from one sample, sequenced in a study of blood T cell repertoires in COVID-19. TCRdb's copy holds only in-frame clones and misses some; the assay was immunoSEQ multiplex PCR. This table holds under 200,000 clones, approximately 86% found once. Sample: peripheral blood. The receptors derive from a man between 60 and 75 years old with acute or convalescent COVID-19.

The gene calls are TRBV25-1 and TRBJ2-5; a possible D gene is TRBD2 (6 bases). In germline, CDR1 is MGHDK, CDR2 SYGVNS. This CDR3 has 14 amino acids. Trimming stripped 1 base from V and 1 base from J, with 7 bases between. For the CDR3, the DNA is TGTGCCAGCAGTGAATGGGGACTCCAAGAGACCCAGTACTTC. As protein: CASSEWGLQETQYF.

V is TRBV6-1 and J is TRBJ1-4, with D possibly TRBD1 on 6 matching bases. Trimming stripped 1 base from V and 15 bases from J, with 21 bases between. The CDR3 is 15 amino acids. Germline CDR1 MNHNS, CDR2 SASEGT. The CDR3 region is CASSEEGGFGSRMFF. CDR3 nucleotides: TGTGCCAGCAGTGAAGAAGGGGGATTCGGGTCTCGGATGTTTTTT.

V is TRBV28 and J is TRBJ2-7, with D uncertain. V lost 6 bases and J 3 bases, leaving 12 bases between the germline ends. Germline V gene lookup returns CDR1 MDHEN and CDR2 SYDVKM. There are 13 residues in the CDR3. Here the CDR3 DNA reads TGTGCCAGCAGGATAAGCCGTTACTACGAGCAGTACTTC. It codes for CASRISRYYEQYF.

The CDR3 DNA reads TGTGCCAGTAGTTCTTCTGGGGAGCGGGAATACTACAATGAGCAGTTCTTC. It encodes CASSSSGEREYYNEQFF. V and J are TRBV19 and TRBJ2-1; 7 bases line up with TRBD2. Germline V gene data show CDR1 as LNHDA and CDR2 as SQIVND (reference sequence). The V gene end was trimmed by 5 bases and the J gene end by 3 bases; junction bases not matched to a gene: 13. The CDR3 is 17 residues long. The variable domain in full, with the rest retrieved from reference TRBV19 and TRBJ2-1, is DGGITQSPKYLFRKEGQNVTLSCEQNLNHDAMYWYRQDPGQGLRLIYYSQIVNDFQKGDIAEGYSVSREKKESFPLTVTSAQKNPTAFYLCASSSSGEREYYNEQFFGPGTRLTVL.

A single count supports this clone. J is TRBJ1-1 and V is TRBV7-9, with 7 bases aligning to TRBD1. The ends lost 0 bases at V and 7 bases at J; junction bases unmatched: 8. This CDR3 has 15 amino acids. The V gene's germline CDR1 is SEHNR and CDR2 FQNEAQ (reference sequence). The CDR3 spells CASSLARTGQLEAFF. The CDR3 nucleotides read TGTGCCAGCAGCTTAGCGAGGACAGGACAGCTTGAAGCTTTCTTT.

The gene calls are TRBV2 and TRBJ1-3; D gene uncertain. Germline V CDR1 and CDR2: SNHLY, FYNNEI. The CDR3 extends over 14 amino acids. Trimming removed 6 bases from V and 0 bases from J, with 9 bases in between. The CDR3 DNA reads TGTGCCAGCAGGGAGGTCTTCTCTGGAAACACCATATATTTT. Protein: CASREVFSGNTIYF.

The chain links TRBV12-5 to TRBJ1-5; D is possibly TRBD1 (5 bases). CDR1 and CDR2 from the germline V gene are LGHNT and FRNRAP. The germline V and J ends were trimmed by 2 bases and 7 bases, with 15 bases remaining between them. This CDR3 contains 15 residues. The CDR3 DNA follows: TGTGCTAGTGGTTTGACCCCCCAGGGAGGCCAGCCCCAGCATTTT. Amino acid sequence: CASGLTPQGGQPQHF.

The chain carries TRBV29-1 and TRBJ1-6, with TRBD1 matching 10 bases. V lost 7 bases and J lost 9; bases outside the gene matches: 6. Germline V CDR1 and CDR2: SQVTM, ANQGSEA. This CDR3 is 13 amino acids long. This chain's CDR3 is CSAGTGDGSPLHF. The CDR3 nucleotides are TGCAGCGCCGGGACAGGGGACGGTTCACCCCTCCACTTT.

The chain is built from TRBV21-1 and TRBJ1-2. TRBV21-1 is a listed pseudogene. The CDR3 loop spans 14 amino acids. CDR3 protein: CASRKSRGPSGYTF. CDR3 sequence (DNA): TGTGCCAGCAGGAAAAGTCGGGGTCCGTCGGGCTACACCTTC.

The chain combines TRBV18 with TRBJ2-5, with D unresolved. The CDR3 consists of 12 residues. Deletions cut 3 bases from V and 1 base from J, with 3 bases between. From germline, CDR1 is KGHSH and CDR2 LQKENI. The CDR3 nucleotides read TGTGCCAGCTCACCGGCCCAAGAGACCCAGTACTTC. This codes for CASSPAQETQYF.

The chain recombines TRBV28 with TRBJ2-2; D is ambiguous. V lost 7 bases to trimming and J lost 2 bases, with 5 bases between them. The CDR3 is made up of 12 amino acids. CDR1 and CDR2 from the germline V gene are MDHEN and SYDVKM. DNA of the CDR3: TGTGCCAGCACCCTAAACACCGGGGAGCTGTTTTTT. This translates into CASTLNTGELFF.

The chain recombines TRBV5-4 with TRBJ2-1, with 14 bases matching TRBD2. Germline trimming cut 4 bases from V and 8 bases from J; bases unmatched to any gene: 8. There are 16 residues in the CDR3. Looked up from germline, CDR1 is SGHNT and CDR2 is YYREEE (reference sequence). The CDR3 bases are TGTGCCAGCAGCCCGACTAGCGGGAGGGTCACTGATGAGCAGTTCTTC. It specifies CASSPTSGRVTDEQFF.

The rearrangement links TRBV10-1 to TRBJ2-1; 10 bases fit TRBD2. This CDR3 contains 19 residues. Germline CDR1 and CDR2: WNHNN and SYGVQD (reference sequence). V dropped 2 bases and J dropped 8; count of bases not matched to a gene: 18. CDR3 loop: CASSEAASGSPPVSDEQFF. Here the CDR3 DNA reads TGCGCCAGCAGTGAGGCGGCTAGCGGGAGTCCCCCCGTTTCGGATGAGCAGTTCTTC.

To note about this clone: Within the sample, other DNA sequences also encode this same CDR3. The CDR3 nucleotides read TGTGCCAGCAGAACAGGGGGCGCGGCTAATGAAAAACTGTTTTTT. This translates into CASRTGGAANEKLFF. This chain connects TRBV6-6 to TRBJ1-4; 9 bases map to TRBD1. The CDR3 spans 15 residues. The J segment lost 3 bases and the V segment lost 6 bases, leaving 5 bases of the junction unmatched. The germline gives CDR1 MNHNY, CDR2 SVGAGI (reference sequence).

V is TRBV2 and J is TRBJ2-5; D call uncertain. Germline V gene lookup returns CDR1 SNHLY and CDR2 FYNNEI. V was shortened by 7 bases and J by 2 bases, with 14 bases between the two germline ends. The CDR3 covers 14 residues. The CDR3 sequence: CASIPSGLQETQYF. CDR3 sequence (DNA): TGTGCCAGCATTCCCTCAGGATTACAAGAGACCCAGTACTTC.

This clone has only one observation. In nucleotides, the CDR3 is TGCGCCAGCAGCTTGGTCGTCAATGAGCAGTTCTTC. Translation: CASSLVVNEQFF. The chain carries TRBV5-1 and TRBJ2-1; D call uncertain. V was trimmed by 0 bases and J by 6 bases, leaving 4 bases between them. CDR3 length: 12 amino acids. CDR1 SGHRS and CDR2 YFSETQ come from the germline V gene.

The rearrangement uses TRBV5-6 and TRBJ1-3; 9 nucleotides align to TRBD1. Germline assignment: CDR1 SGHDT and CDR2 YYEEEE. V was pared by 5 bases and J by 2 bases, with 8 bases of the junction left unmatched. The CDR3 is made up of 16 amino acids. CDR3 in amino acids: CASRAGQGKPGNTIYF. CDR3 DNA sequence: TGTGCCAGCAGAGCCGGACAGGGGAAGCCTGGAAACACCATATATTTT. The full variable domain, completed using reference TRBV5-6 and TRBJ1-3, is DAGVTQSPTHLIKTRGQQVTLRCSPKSGHDTVSWYQQALGQGPQFIFQYYEEEERQRGNFPDRFSGHQFPNYSSELNVNALLLGDSALYLCASRAGQGKPGNTIYFGEGSWLTVV.

V gene TRBV7-6 combines with J gene TRBJ2-5, with 12 bases matching TRBD2. After removal of 5 bases from V and 0 bases from J, the junction contained 4 bases not matched to a gene. The CDR3 totals 16 residues. CDR1 is SGHVS, CDR2 FNYEAQ, per germline. The CDR3 DNA reads TGTGCCAGCAGCACCGGGACTAGCGGGTACCAAGAGACCCAGTACTTC. Translation: CASSTGTSGYQETQYF.

This clone appeared a single time. V is TRBV19 and J is TRBJ1-5; D perhaps matches TRBD1 (5 bases). CDR3 size: 16 residues. Trimming removed 4 bases from V and 6 bases from J, with 19 bases in between. Germline V gives CDR1 LNHDA, CDR2 SQIVND (reference sequence). CDR3 coding DNA: TGTGCCAGTAGTACGCAAACAGGCGAACGGCCTCAGCCCCAGCATTTT. Its translation is CASSTQTGERPQPQHF.

The V and J genes are TRBV7-8 and TRBJ2-2, with D possibly matching TRBD1 (5 bases). This CDR3 comprises 15 residues. V lost 5 bases and J 8 bases, leaving 18 bases between the germline ends. CDR1 and CDR2 from the germline V gene are SGHVS and FQNEAQ. The CDR3 DNA follows: TGTGCCAGCAGCCCGTTGTCTGGGGCGACGGGGGAGCTGTTTTTT. The encoded protein is CASSPLSGATGELFF.

The chain recombines TRBV5-5 with TRBJ1-6; D remains unclear. The CDR3 spans 13 residues. The germline CDR1 and CDR2 sequences are SGHKS and YYEKEE (reference sequence). The V end was cut by 0 bases, the J end by 13 bases, with 11 bases between. CDR3 sequence (DNA): TGTGCCAGCAGCTTGGACCGAGAACAGCCCCTCCACTTT. Translation gives CASSLDREQPLHF.

This clone was observed once. This sequence joins TRBV30 and TRBJ2-1; 9 nucleotides agree with TRBD1. CDR1 is GTSNPN and CDR2 is SVGIG in the germline V gene (reference sequence). The CDR3 has 12 residues. The V segment lost 1 base and the J segment 9 bases; nucleotides outside the gene matches: 1. CDR3 residues: CAWSADRGEQFF. The CDR3 DNA reads TGTGCCTGGAGTGCGGACAGGGGTGAGCAGTTCTTC.